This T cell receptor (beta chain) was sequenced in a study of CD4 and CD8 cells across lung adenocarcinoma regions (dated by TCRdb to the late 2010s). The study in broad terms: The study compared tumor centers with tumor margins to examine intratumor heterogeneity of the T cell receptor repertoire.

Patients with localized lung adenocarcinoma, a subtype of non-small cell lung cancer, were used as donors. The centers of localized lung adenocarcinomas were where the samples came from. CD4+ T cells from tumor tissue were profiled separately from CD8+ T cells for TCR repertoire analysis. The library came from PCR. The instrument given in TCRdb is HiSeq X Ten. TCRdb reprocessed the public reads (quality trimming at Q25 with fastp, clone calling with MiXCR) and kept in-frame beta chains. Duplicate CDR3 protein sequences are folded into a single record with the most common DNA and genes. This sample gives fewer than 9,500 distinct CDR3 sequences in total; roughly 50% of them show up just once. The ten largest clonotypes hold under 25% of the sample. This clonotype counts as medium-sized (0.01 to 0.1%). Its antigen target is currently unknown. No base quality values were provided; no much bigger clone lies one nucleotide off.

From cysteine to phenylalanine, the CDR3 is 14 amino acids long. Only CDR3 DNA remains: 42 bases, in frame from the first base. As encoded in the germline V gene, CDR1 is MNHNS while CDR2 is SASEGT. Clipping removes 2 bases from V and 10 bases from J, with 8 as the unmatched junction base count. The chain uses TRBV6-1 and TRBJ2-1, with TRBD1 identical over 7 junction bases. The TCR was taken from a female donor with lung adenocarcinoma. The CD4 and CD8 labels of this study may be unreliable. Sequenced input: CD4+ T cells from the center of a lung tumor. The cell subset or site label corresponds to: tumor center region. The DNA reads TGTGCCAGCAGTGAAATTAACAGAGGGGGCGAGCAGTTCTTC. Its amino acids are CASSEINRGGEQFF.